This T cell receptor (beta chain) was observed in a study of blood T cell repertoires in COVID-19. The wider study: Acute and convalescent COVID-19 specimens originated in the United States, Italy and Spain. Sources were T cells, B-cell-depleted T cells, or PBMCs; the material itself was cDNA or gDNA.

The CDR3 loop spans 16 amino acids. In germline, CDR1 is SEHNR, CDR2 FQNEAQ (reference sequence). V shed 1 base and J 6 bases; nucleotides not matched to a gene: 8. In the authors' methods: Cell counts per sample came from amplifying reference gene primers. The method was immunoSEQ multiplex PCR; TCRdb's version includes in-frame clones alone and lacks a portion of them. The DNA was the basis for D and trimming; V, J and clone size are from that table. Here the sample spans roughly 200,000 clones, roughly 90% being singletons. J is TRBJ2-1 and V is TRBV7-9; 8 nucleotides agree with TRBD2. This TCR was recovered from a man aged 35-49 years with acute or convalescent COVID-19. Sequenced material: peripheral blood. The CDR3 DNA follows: TGTGCCAGCAGCTTAGGGGGACTAGGGTCCGCCAATGAGCAGTTCTTC. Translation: CASSLGGLGSANEQFF.